This TCR beta chain was captured by sequencing in a study of blood T cell repertoires in COVID-19. Study as a whole: COVID-19 samples, acute and convalescent, were from the United States, Italy and Spain. Sources were T cells, B-cell-depleted T cells, or PBMCs; the material itself was cDNA or gDNA.

V dropped 0 bases and J dropped 13 bases, with 15 bases sitting between them. CDR3 length equals 13 residues. The germline CDR1 and CDR2 sequences are MNHEY and SVGAGI. Authors' methods: Amplification with reference gene primers provided the estimates of nucleated cell counts. Profiling relied on immunoSEQ multiplex PCR, and the TCRdb table lists in-frame clones only, not all of them. V, J and clone size derive from that table, while D and trimming were established from the DNA sequence. The sample has approximately 320,000 clones; about 82% are singletons. This chain connects TRBV6-5 to TRBJ1-2, with D tentatively TRBD1 (6 bases). The sequencing sample was made of peripheral blood. The sequence was collected from a human donor in a cohort sampled during active COVID-19. The CDR3 here is CASSYSRRTAATF. The CDR3, as DNA: TGTGCCAGCAGTTACTCGAGACGGACAGCCGCCACCTTC.